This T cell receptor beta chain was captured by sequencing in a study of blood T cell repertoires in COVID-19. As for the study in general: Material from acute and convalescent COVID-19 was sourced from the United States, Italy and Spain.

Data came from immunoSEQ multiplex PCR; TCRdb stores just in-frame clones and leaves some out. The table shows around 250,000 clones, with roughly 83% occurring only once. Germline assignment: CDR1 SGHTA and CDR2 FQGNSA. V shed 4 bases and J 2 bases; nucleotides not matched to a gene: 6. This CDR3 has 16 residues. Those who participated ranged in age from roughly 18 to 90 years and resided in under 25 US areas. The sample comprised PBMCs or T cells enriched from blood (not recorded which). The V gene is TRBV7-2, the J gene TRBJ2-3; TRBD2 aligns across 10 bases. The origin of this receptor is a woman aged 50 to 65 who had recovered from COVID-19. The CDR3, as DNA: TGTGCCAGCAGCTCCGTAGCGGGAGGAGCCACAGATACGCAGTATTTT. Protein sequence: CASSSVAGGATDTQYF.